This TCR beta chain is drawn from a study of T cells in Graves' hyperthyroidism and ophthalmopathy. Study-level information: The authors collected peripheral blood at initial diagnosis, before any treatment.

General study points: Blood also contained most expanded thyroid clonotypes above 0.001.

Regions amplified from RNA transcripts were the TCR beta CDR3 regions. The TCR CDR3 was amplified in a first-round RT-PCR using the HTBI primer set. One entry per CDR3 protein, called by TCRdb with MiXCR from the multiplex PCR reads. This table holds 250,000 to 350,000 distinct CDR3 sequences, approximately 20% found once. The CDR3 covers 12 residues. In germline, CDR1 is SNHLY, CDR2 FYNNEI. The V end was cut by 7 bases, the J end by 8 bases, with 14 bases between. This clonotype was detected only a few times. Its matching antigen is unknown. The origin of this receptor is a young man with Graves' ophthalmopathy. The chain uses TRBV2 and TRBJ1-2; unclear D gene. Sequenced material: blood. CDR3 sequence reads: CASKMRTGGYTF. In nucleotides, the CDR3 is TGTGCCAGCAAAATGAGGACTGGGGGCTACACCTTC.